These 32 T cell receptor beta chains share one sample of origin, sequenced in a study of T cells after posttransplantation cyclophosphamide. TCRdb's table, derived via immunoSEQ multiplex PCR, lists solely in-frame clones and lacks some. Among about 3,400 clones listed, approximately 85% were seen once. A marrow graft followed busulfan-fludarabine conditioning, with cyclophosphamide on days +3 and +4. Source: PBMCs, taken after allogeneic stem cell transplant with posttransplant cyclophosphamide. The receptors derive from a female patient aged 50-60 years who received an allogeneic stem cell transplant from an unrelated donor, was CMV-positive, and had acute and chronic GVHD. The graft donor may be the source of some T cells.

Here the CDR3 reads CASSPTSGSSYNEQFF. Written as DNA, the CDR3 is TGCGCCAGCAGCCCGACTAGCGGGAGCTCCTACAATGAGCAGTTCTTC. The gene calls are TRBV5-1 and TRBJ2-1, with TRBD2 matching 12 bases. CDR3 length equals 16 residues. J lost 0 bases, V lost 4 bases, and 2 bases had no gene match. Germline assignment: CDR1 SGHRS and CDR2 YFSETQ.

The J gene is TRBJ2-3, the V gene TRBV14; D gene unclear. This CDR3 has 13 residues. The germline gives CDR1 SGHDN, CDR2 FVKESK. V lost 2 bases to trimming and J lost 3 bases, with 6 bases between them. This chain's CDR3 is CASSQRTTDTQYF. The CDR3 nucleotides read TGTGCCAGCAGCCAACGAACTACAGATACGCAGTATTTT.

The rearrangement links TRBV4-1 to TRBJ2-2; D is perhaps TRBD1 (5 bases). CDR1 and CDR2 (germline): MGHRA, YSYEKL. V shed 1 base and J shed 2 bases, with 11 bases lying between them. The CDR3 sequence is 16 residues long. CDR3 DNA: TGCGCCAGCAGCCAAGGAGTTAGGGGTAACACCGGGGAGCTGTTTTTT. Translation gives CASSQGVRGNTGELFF.

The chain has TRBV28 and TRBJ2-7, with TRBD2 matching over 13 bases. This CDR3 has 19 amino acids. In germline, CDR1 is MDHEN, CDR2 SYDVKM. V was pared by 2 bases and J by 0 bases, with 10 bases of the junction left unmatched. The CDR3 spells CASSLPQGLAGPSSYEQYF. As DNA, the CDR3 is TGTGCCAGCAGTTTACCCCAGGGACTAGCGGGACCAAGCTCCTACGAGCAGTACTTC.

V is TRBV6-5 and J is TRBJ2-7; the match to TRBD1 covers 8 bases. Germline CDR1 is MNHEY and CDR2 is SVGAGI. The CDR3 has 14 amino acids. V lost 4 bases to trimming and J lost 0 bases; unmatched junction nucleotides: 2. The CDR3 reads CASSSGQASYEQYF. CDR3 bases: TGTGCCAGCAGTTCGGGACAGGCCTCCTACGAGCAGTACTTC.

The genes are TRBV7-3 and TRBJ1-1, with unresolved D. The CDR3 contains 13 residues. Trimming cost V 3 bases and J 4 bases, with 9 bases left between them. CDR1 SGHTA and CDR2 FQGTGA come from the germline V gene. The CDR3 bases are TGTGCCAGCAGCTTTAGGAGAAGCACTGAAGCTTTCTTT. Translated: CASSFRRSTEAFF.

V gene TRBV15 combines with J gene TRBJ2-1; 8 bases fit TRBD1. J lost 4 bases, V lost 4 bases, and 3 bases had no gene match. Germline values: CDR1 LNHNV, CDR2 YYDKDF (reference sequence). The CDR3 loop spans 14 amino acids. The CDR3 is CATSTGTGYNEQFF. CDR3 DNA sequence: TGTGCCACCAGCACCGGGACAGGTTACAATGAGCAGTTCTTC.

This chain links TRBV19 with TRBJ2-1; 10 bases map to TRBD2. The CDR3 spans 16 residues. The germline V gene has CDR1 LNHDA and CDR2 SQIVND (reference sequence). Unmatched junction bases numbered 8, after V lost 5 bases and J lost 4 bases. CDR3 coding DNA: TGTGCCAGTAGTCCCAGCGGGAGGGCCTTTTACAATGAGCAGTTCTTC. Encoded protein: CASSPSGRAFYNEQFF.

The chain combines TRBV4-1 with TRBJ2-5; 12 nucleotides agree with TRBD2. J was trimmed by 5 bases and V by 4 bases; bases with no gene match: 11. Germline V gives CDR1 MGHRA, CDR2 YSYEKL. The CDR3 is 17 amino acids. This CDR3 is CASSPRLAGGPVETQYF. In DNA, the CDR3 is TGCGCCAGCAGCCCCAGGCTAGCGGGGGGGCCCGTGGAGACCCAGTACTTC.

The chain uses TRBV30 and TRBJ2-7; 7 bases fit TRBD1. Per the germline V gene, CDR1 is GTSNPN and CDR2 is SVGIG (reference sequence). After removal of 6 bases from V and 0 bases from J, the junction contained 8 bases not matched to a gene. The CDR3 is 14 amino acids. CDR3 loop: CACHDRENSYEQYF. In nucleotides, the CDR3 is TGTGCCTGCCACGACAGGGAAAACTCCTACGAGCAGTACTTC.

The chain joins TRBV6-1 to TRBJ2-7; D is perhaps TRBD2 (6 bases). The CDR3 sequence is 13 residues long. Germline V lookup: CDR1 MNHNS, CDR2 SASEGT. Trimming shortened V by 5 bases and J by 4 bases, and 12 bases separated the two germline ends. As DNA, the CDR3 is TGTGCCAGCAGTCGGGGGTTGGAGTACGAGCAGTACTTC. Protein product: CASSRGLEYEQYF.

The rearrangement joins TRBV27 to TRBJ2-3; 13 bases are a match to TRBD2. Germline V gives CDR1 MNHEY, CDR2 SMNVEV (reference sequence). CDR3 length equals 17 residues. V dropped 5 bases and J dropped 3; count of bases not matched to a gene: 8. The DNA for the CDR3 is TGTGCCAGCAGTCGACCGGGACTAGCGGGGTTGACAGATACGCAGTATTTT. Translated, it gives CASSRPGLAGLTDTQYF.

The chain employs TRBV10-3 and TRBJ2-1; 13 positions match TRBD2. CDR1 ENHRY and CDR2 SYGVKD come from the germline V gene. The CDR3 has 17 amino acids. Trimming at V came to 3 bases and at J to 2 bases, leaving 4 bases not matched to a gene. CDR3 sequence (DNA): TGTGCCATCAGTGATCCCGGGACTAGCGGGACCTACAATGAGCAGTTCTTC. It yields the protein CAISDPGTSGTYNEQFF.

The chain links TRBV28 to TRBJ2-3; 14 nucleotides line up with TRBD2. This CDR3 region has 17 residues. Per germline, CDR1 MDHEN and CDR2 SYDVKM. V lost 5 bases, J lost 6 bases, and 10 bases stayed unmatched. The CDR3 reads CASSPYWTSGGRDTQYF. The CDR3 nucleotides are TGTGCCAGCAGTCCCTATTGGACTAGCGGGGGGCGTGATACGCAGTATTTT.

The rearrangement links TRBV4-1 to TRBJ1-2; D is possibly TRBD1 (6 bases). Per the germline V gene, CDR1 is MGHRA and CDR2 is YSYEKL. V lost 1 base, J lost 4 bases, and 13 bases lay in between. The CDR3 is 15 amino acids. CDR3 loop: CASSQAIKGGYGYTF. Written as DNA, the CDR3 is TGCGCCAGCAGCCAAGCCATCAAAGGGGGCTATGGCTACACCTTC.

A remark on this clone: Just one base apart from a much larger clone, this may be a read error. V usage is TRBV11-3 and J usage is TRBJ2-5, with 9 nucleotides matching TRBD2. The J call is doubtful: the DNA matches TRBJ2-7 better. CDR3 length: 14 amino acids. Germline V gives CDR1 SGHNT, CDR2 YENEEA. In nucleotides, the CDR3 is TGTGCCAGCAGCTCCGGGCGGGGGGGCTACGAGCAGTACTTC. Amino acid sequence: CASSSGRGGYEQYF.

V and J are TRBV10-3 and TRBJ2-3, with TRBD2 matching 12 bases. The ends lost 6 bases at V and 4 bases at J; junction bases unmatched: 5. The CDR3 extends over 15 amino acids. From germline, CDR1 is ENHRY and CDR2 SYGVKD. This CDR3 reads CAISTTSGGADTQYF. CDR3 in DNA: TGTGCCATCAGCACGACTAGCGGGGGCGCAGATACGCAGTATTTT.

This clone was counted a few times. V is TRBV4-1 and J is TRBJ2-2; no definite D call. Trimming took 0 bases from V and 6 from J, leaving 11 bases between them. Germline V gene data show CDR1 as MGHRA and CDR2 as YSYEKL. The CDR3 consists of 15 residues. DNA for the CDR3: TGCGCCAGCAGCCAAGATGCAGTTTCACCCGGGGAGCTGTTTTTT. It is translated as CASSQDAVSPGELFF.

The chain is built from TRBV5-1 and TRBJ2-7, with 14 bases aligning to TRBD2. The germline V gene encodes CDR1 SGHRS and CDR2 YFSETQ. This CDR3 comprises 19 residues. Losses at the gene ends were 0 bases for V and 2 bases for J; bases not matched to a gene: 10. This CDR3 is CASSLDFGTSGGGTYEQYF. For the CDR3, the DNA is TGCGCCAGCAGCTTGGATTTTGGGACTAGCGGGGGCGGAACCTACGAGCAGTACTTC.

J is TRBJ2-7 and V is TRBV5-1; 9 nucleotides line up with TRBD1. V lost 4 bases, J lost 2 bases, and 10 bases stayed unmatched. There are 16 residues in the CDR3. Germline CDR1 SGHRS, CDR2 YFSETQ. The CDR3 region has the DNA TGCGCCAGCAGCGGCCCGGGACAGGGTAATCCCTACGAGCAGTACTTC. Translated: CASSGPGQGNPYEQYF.

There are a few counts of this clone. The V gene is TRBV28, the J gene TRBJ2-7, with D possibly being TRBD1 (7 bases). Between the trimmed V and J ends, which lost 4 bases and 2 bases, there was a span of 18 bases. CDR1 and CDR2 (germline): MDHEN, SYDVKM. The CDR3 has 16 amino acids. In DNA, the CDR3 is TGTGCCAGCAGTTCAGGCGGGACAGCCAAGACCTACGAGCAGTACTTC. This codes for CASSSGGTAKTYEQYF.

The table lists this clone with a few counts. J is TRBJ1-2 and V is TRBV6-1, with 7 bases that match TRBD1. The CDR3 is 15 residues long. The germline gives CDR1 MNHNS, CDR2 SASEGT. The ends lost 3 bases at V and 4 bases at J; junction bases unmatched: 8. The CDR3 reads CASSDETGRSYGYTF. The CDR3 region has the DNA TGTGCCAGCAGTGATGAGACAGGGAGGTCCTATGGCTACACCTTC.

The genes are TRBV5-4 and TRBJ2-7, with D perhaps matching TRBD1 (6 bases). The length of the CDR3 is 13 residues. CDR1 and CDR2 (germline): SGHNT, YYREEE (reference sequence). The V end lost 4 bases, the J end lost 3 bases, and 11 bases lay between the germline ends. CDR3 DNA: TGTGCCAGCAGCCCGGACAGCCACTACGAGCAGTACTTC. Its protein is CASSPDSHYEQYF.

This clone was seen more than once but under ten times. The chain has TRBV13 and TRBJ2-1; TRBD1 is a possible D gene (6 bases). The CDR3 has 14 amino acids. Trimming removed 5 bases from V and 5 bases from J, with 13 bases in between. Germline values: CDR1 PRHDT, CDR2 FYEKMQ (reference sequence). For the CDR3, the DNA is TGTGCCAGCAGCCACCGGGACAAAAACAATGAGCAGTTCTTC. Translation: CASSHRDKNNEQFF.

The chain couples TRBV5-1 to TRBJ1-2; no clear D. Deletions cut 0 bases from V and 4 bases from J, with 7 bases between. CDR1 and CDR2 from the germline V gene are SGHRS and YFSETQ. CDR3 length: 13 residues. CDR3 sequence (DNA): TGCGCCAGCAGCTTGGAATTTAGCTATGGCTACACCTTC. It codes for CASSLEFSYGYTF.

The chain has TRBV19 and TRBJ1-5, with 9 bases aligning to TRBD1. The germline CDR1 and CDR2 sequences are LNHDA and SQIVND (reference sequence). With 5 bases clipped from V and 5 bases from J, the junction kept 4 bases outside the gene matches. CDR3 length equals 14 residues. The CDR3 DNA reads TGTGCCAGTAGTGCGGGACAGGGACATCAGCCCCAGCATTTT. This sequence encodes CASSAGQGHQPQHF.

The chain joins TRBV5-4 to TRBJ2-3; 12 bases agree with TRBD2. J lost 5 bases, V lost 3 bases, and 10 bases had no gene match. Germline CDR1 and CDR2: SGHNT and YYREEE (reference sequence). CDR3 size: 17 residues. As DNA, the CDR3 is TGTGCCAGCAGCTATAGACTAGCGGGGGCGGTGGAAGATACGCAGTATTTT. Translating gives CASSYRLAGAVEDTQYF.

The CDR3 region is CASSFTTGTGFQDEQYF. CDR3 coding DNA: TGTGCCAGCAGCTTTACAACCGGGACAGGGTTTCAGGACGAGCAGTACTTC. V and J are TRBV9 and TRBJ2-7, with 9 positions matching TRBD1. The CDR3 runs to 17 residues. Trimming removed 4 bases from V and 5 bases from J; junction bases left unmatched: 16. CDR1 and CDR2 (germline): SGDLS, YYNGEE.

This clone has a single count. The CDR3 reads CASSVGPGTNYGYTF. The CDR3 coding sequence is TGTGCCAGCAGCGTAGGCCCGGGGACTAACTATGGCTACACCTTC. The J gene is TRBJ1-2, the V gene TRBV9; D is unresolved. This CDR3 spans 15 amino acids. Germline CDR1 reads SGDLS; CDR2 reads YYNGEE. V was clipped by 0 bases and J by 0 bases, with 9 bases between them. Together with reference TRBV9 and TRBJ1-2, the CDR3 gives the full variable domain: DSGVTQTPKHLITATGQRVTLRCSPRSGDLSVYWYQQSLDQGLQFLIQYYNGEERAKGNILERFSAQQFPDLHSELNLSSLELGDSALYFCASSVGPGTNYGYTFGSGTRLTVV.

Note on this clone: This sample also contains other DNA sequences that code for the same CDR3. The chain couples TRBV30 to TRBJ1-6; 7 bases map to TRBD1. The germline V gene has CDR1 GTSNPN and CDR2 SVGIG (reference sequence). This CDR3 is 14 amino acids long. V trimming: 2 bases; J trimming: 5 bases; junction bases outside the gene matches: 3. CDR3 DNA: TGTGCCTGGAGTAGCGGACAGGATAATTCACCCCTCCACTTT. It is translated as CAWSSGQDNSPLHF.

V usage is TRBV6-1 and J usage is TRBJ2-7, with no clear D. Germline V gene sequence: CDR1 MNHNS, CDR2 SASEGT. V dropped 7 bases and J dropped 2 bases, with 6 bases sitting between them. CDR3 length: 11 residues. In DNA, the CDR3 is TGTGCCAGCATGGGCACCTACGAGCAGTACTTC. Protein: CASMGTYEQYF.

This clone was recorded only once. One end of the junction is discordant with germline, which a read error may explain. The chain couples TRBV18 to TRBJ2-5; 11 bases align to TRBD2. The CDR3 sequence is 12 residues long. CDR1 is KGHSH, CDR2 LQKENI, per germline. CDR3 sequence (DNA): TGTGCCAGCTCACTGGGACTAGCGGAGTGGCACTTC. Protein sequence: CASSLGLAEWHF.